These 23 T cell receptor beta chains came from one sample sequenced in a study of OX40 agonist ivuxolimab in advanced cancers. The repertoire was sequenced with immunoSEQ multiplex PCR; TCRdb's copy has only in-frame clones and lacks some. The sample contains tens of thousands of clones, under 90% of which appear only once. The input for sequencing was CD4+ or CD8+ T cells sorted from blood, taken in a trial of the OX40 agonist ivuxolimab. All receptors come from an adult with an advanced solid tumor such as melanoma, head and neck, liver or kidney cancer.

This clone was found a few times. The V and J genes are TRBV7-6 and TRBJ2-1; 7 nucleotides agree with TRBD2. The CDR3 contains 15 residues. Germline assignment: CDR1 SGHVS and CDR2 FNYEAQ. V gave up 5 bases and J gave up 3 bases; unmatched junction bases: 7. CDR3 coding DNA: TGTGCCAGCAGCCCACTAGCGTCGGTCTACAATGAGCAGTTCTTC. Translating gives CASSPLASVYNEQFF. Together with reference TRBV7-6 and TRBJ2-1, the CDR3 gives the full variable domain: GAGVSQSPRYKVTKRGQDVALRCDPISGHVSLYWYRQALGQGPEFLTYFNYEAQQDKSGLPNDRFSAERPEGSISTLTIQRTEQRDSAMYRCASSPLASVYNEQFFGPGTRLTVL.

The chain has TRBV14 and TRBJ2-1; D is ambiguous. The germline V gene encodes CDR1 SGHDN and CDR2 FVKESK. Trimming took 0 bases from V and 0 from J, leaving 18 bases between them. There are 19 residues in the CDR3. Here the CDR3 DNA reads TGTGCCAGCAGCCAAGATCTGTGGAACAGATCGAGCTCCTACAATGAGCAGTTCTTC. Amino acid sequence: CASSQDLWNRSSSYNEQFF. Drawing the rest from reference TRBV14 and TRBJ2-1, the complete variable domain is EAGVTQFPSHSVIEKGQTVTLRCDPISGHDNLYWYRRVMGKEIKFLLHFVKESKQDESGMPNNRFLAERTGGTYSTLKVQPAELEDSGVYFCASSQDLWNRSSSYNEQFFGPGTRLTVL.

This sequence joins TRBV16 and TRBJ1-1, with TRBD1 matching 8 bases. Germline trimming cut 5 bases from V and 3 bases from J; bases unmatched to any gene: 8. The germline gives CDR1 KGHSY, CDR2 FQNENV. The CDR3 spans 15 residues. The CDR3: CASSFRPQGDTEAFF. CDR3 in DNA: TGTGCCAGCAGCTTTAGGCCACAGGGGGACACTGAAGCTTTCTTT.

CDR3 DNA: TGCGCCAGCAGCTTGGAGGTAGGCACTGAAGCTTTCTTT. Amino acids: CASSLEVGTEAFF. The chain combines TRBV5-1 with TRBJ1-1; D gene ambiguous. Trimming cost V 0 bases and J 4 bases, with 7 bases left between them. The CDR3 extends over 13 amino acids. Germline V lookup: CDR1 SGHRS, CDR2 YFSETQ.

This clone was picked up a small number of times. The CDR3 here is CASSMMGASNQPQHF. The CDR3 coding sequence is TGTGCCAGTAGTATGATGGGCGCGAGCAATCAGCCCCAGCATTTT. V gene TRBV19 combines with J gene TRBJ1-5; no clear D. Germline loops: CDR1 LNHDA, CDR2 SQIVND (reference sequence). Between the trimmed V and J ends, which lost 3 bases and 1 base, there was a span of 10 bases. The CDR3 totals 15 residues.

This clone showed up just once. Other DNA sequences in this sample translate to the same CDR3. The chain carries TRBV27 and TRBJ2-3, with 11 positions matching TRBD2. The ends lost 3 bases at V and 3 bases at J; junction bases unmatched: 2. The V gene's germline CDR1 is MNHEY and CDR2 SMNVEV (reference sequence). The CDR3 is 15 amino acids. This CDR3 is CASSFLAGGTDTQYF. In DNA form, the CDR3 reads TGTGCCAGCAGTTTCCTAGCGGGGGGAACAGATACGCAGTATTTT.

This rearrangement joins TRBV4-3 to TRBJ2-2; 7 bases align to TRBD2. The CDR3 contains 17 residues. Germline V gene sequence: CDR1 LGHNA, CDR2 YSLEER. J was trimmed by 0 bases and V by 0 bases; bases with no gene match: 4. CDR3 sequence (DNA): TGCGCCAGCAGCCAAGACGATGGGGGGGCGAACACCGGGGAGCTGTTTTTT. It yields the protein CASSQDDGGANTGELFF.

The chain carries TRBV5-1 and TRBJ2-1; D is possibly TRBD1 (6 bases). Germline-derived CDR1 and CDR2 are SGHRS and YFSETQ. The CDR3 is 13 residues long. V was clipped by 3 bases and J by 6 bases, with 10 bases between them. CDR3: CASSYTGPNEQFF. As DNA, the CDR3 is TGCGCCAGCAGCTACACAGGGCCCAATGAGCAGTTCTTC.

The V gene is TRBV29-1, the J gene TRBJ2-1, with TRBD2 matching over 14 bases. V shed 7 bases, J shed 11 bases, and the junction held 10 bases outside the gene matches. This CDR3 has 14 amino acids. CDR1 SQVTM and CDR2 ANQGSEA come from the germline V gene. The CDR3 spells CSGPDGLAGGQQFF. The CDR3 bases are TGCAGCGGCCCGGATGGACTAGCGGGAGGTCAGCAGTTCTTC.

The chain carries TRBV13 and TRBJ2-7, with D perhaps matching TRBD2 (6 bases). Between the trimmed V and J ends, which lost 5 bases and 7 bases, there was a span of 18 bases. Germline loops: CDR1 PRHDT, CDR2 FYEKMQ (reference sequence). CDR3 length equals 14 residues. The CDR3 DNA is TGTGCCAGCAGCCCCGACGGGAGCTTGGGGGAGCAGTACTTC. Its translation: CASSPDGSLGEQYF.

This clone was picked up one time. The CDR3 coding sequence is TGCGCCAGCAGCTTTTTAGGGCTAGGGAGCACAGATACGCAGTATTTT. Its protein is CASSFLGLGSTDTQYF. The chain links TRBV5-1 to TRBJ2-3; D unresolved. The CDR3 contains 16 residues. Trimming took 2 bases from V and 0 from J, leaving 13 bases between them. Germline V gene data show CDR1 as SGHRS and CDR2 as YFSETQ.

The V gene is TRBV28, the J gene TRBJ2-3; 14 nucleotides match TRBD2. Germline loops: CDR1 MDHEN, CDR2 SYDVKM. The CDR3 is made up of 20 amino acids. Losses at the gene ends were 1 base for V and 2 bases for J; bases not matched to a gene: 11. In DNA form, the CDR3 reads TGTGCCAGCAGTTTATTATTGGTCGCGACTAGCGGGGGGGCCACAGATACGCAGTATTTT. This gives the protein CASSLLLVATSGGATDTQYF.

This chain connects TRBV28 to TRBJ2-1, with D perhaps matching TRBD2 (5 bases). The CDR3 spans 14 residues. V shed 4 bases and J shed 6 bases, with 13 bases lying between them. The V gene's germline CDR1 is MDHEN and CDR2 SYDVKM. The CDR3 sequence: CASSSSLRGNEQFF. CDR3 coding DNA: TGTGCCAGCAGTTCTAGCCTACGGGGCAATGAGCAGTTCTTC.

This clone has only one observation. The gene calls are TRBV4-2 and TRBJ2-1, with D hard to call. Germline V gene sequence: CDR1 LGHNA, CDR2 YNFKEQ. The CDR3 spans 13 residues. The V end was cut by 0 bases, the J end by 0 bases, with 0 bases between. The CDR3 DNA reads as TGTGCCAGCAGCCAAGACTCCTACAATGAGCAGTTCTTC. This codes for CASSQDSYNEQFF.

The chain's CDR3 is CASSERGGTGNTIYF. DNA of the CDR3: TGTGCCAGCAGCGAGAGAGGGGGGACTGGAAACACCATATATTTT. V usage is TRBV9 and J usage is TRBJ1-3; TRBD1 is a possible D gene (6 bases). The CDR3 runs to 15 residues. Deletions cut 3 bases from V and 2 bases from J, with 12 bases between. CDR1 is SGDLS and CDR2 is YYNGEE in the germline V gene. The entire variable domain, with the rest obtained from reference TRBV9 and TRBJ1-3, is as follows: DSGVTQTPKHLITATGQRVTLRCSPRSGDLSVYWYQQSLDQGLQFLIQYYNGEERAKGNILERFSAQQFPDLHSELNLSSLELGDSALYFCASSERGGTGNTIYFGEGSWLTVV.

This chain joins TRBV4-1 and TRBJ1-4; 9 bases align to TRBD1. Losses at the gene ends were 6 bases for V and 7 bases for J; bases not matched to a gene: 9. The germline gives CDR1 MGHRA, CDR2 YSYEKL. The CDR3 consists of 15 residues. CDR3 DNA sequence: TGCGCCAGCAGACCCCCGGGACAGGGAGGTGAAAAACTGTTTTTT. It translates to CASRPPGQGGEKLFF.

V is TRBV7-9 and J is TRBJ2-1, with D possibly matching TRBD1 (5 bases). Looked up from germline, CDR1 is SEHNR and CDR2 is FQNEAQ (reference sequence). The ends were cut back, 5 bases at V and 0 bases at J, with 11 bases in the middle. The CDR3 covers 15 residues. This chain's CDR3 is CASSPPRASYNEQFF. CDR3 coding DNA: TGTGCCAGCAGCCCCCCCAGGGCCTCCTACAATGAGCAGTTCTTC.

J is TRBJ2-7 and V is TRBV7-9, with 7 bases that match TRBD1. CDR3 length equals 14 residues. The germline V gene has CDR1 SEHNR and CDR2 FQNEAQ (reference sequence). With 5 bases clipped from V and 6 bases from J, the junction kept 10 bases outside the gene matches. The CDR3 nucleotides are TGTGCCAGCAGCCCCGCTCGGACAGGAAGCGAGCAGTACTTC. Translation gives CASSPARTGSEQYF.

The chain's CDR3 is CASSEPVAGGPYEQYV. The CDR3 region has the DNA TGTGCCAGCAGTGAACCGGTAGCGGGGGGCCCCTACGAGCAGTACGTC. The chain combines TRBV6-1 with TRBJ2-7, with 10 bases matching TRBD2. The trim removed 2 bases at V and 2 bases at J, leaving 6 bases unmatched. This CDR3 has 16 residues. The V gene's germline CDR1 is MNHNS and CDR2 SASEGT.

The rearrangement uses TRBV19 and TRBJ1-4; no definite D call. Trimming took off 6 bases at V and 5 bases at J, with 13 bases between the two ends. The CDR3 spans 14 residues. Germline lookup yields CDR1 LNHDA and CDR2 SQIVND (reference sequence). For the CDR3, the DNA is TGTGCCAGTAGCCCCCTAACGGGGAATGAAAAACTGTTTTTT. Translated, it gives CASSPLTGNEKLFF.

About this clone itself: Other DNA sequences of this sample code for an identical CDR3. In nucleotides, the CDR3 is TGTGCCAGCAGCCCTGGGGAGACCCAGTACTTC. The encoded protein is CASSPGETQYF. The chain recombines TRBV7-9 with TRBJ2-5; unclear D gene. This CDR3 has 11 amino acids. Trimming shortened V by 5 bases and J by 5 bases, and 6 bases separated the two germline ends. Germline CDR1 SEHNR, CDR2 FQNEAQ (reference sequence).

This rearrangement joins TRBV29-1 to TRBJ2-7; TRBD1 matches at 8 bases. The ends lost 6 bases at V and 3 bases at J; junction bases unmatched: 4. CDR3 length equals 12 residues. Germline CDR1 SQVTM, CDR2 ANQGSEA. The CDR3 DNA reads as TGCAGCGTGGATGACAGGGGCTACGAGCAGTACTTC. Translation gives CSVDDRGYEQYF.

This clone was seen just once. The V call is TRBV7-6, the J call TRBJ1-1; D might be TRBD1 (5 bases). The CDR3 runs 16 residues. Germline values: CDR1 SGHVS, CDR2 FNYEAQ. Trimming took 2 bases from V and 3 from J, leaving 16 bases between them. DNA for the CDR3: TGTGCCAGCAGCTTAAAGGTGGGGGGTGCTGACACTGAAGCTTTCTTT. Residues: CASSLKVGGADTEAFF.